The 29 T cell receptor beta chains in this list originate from one sample, sequenced in a study of cytomegalovirus exposure and HLA in healthy donors. The primer mix had 60 Vbeta and 13 Jbeta primers. The data were produced by immunoSEQ multiplex PCR, yet TCRdb's version contains in-frame clones alone and is incomplete. This sample has 150,000 to 200,000 clones, with 84% found just once. Sequenced sample: PBMCs. Receptors were obtained from a man aged 50-59 years in good health and CMV-seropositive.

The chain is built from TRBV29-1 and TRBJ1-1, with 7 bases that match TRBD1. V lost 6 bases, J lost 5 bases, and 18 bases stayed unmatched. Germline V gene lookup returns CDR1 SQVTM and CDR2 ANQGSEA. This CDR3 comprises 16 residues. The CDR3 is CSVGKDNRDSGTEAFF. CDR3 bases: TGCAGCGTCGGAAAAGATAACCGGGACAGCGGGACTGAAGCTTTCTTT.

The chain has TRBV7-9 and TRBJ1-1, with a tentative D call TRBD1 (6 bases). Germline-derived CDR1 and CDR2 are SEHNR and FQNEAQ (reference sequence). The CDR3 consists of 16 residues. Trimming took off 4 bases at V and 1 base at J, with 16 bases between the two ends. The CDR3 sequence: CASSSFGAGANTEAFF. CDR3 bases: TGTGCCAGCAGCTCTTTCGGCGCAGGGGCGAACACTGAAGCTTTCTTT.

With regard to this clone: The sample carries other DNA sequences with the same CDR3. The V gene is TRBV27, the J gene TRBJ1-2; D might be TRBD1 (6 bases). Germline-derived CDR1 and CDR2 are MNHEY and SMNVEV (reference sequence). V lost 2 bases and J 2 bases, leaving 6 bases between the germline ends. The CDR3 consists of 13 residues. The CDR3 DNA reads as TGTGCCAGCAGTTTAGGACAGAACTATGGCTACACCTTC. Amino acids: CASSLGQNYGYTF.

Note on this clone: The sample holds other DNA sequences that translate to the same CDR3. The chain is built from TRBV27 and TRBJ1-1; D unresolved. The V end was cut by 7 bases, the J end by 1 base, with 4 bases between. The germline V gene has CDR1 MNHEY and CDR2 SMNVEV (reference sequence). CDR3 length equals 11 residues. The CDR3 spells CASTGNTEAFF. The DNA of the CDR3 is TGTGCCAGCACGGGGAACACTGAAGCTTTCTTT.

The genes are TRBV6-5 and TRBJ2-1; maybe TRBD1 (5 bases). Germline CDR1 and CDR2: MNHEY and SVGAGI. Between the trimmed V and J ends, which lost 0 bases and 0 bases, there was a span of 9 bases. This CDR3 comprises 16 residues. The CDR3 loop is CASSYSGVSSYNEQFF. The CDR3 DNA is TGTGCCAGCAGTTACTCAGGGGTAAGCTCCTACAATGAGCAGTTCTTC.

The gene calls are TRBV13 and TRBJ2-1, with D possibly matching TRBD1 (5 bases). Trimming took 5 bases from V and 9 from J, leaving 14 bases between them. CDR3 length equals 13 residues. Germline V lookup: CDR1 PRHDT, CDR2 FYEKMQ (reference sequence). For the CDR3, the DNA is TGTGCCAGCAGCGAGAGTAGGGGAACTGAGCAGTTCTTC. It translates to CASSESRGTEQFF.

This chain uses TRBV29-1 with TRBJ2-3, with no clear D. Deletions cut 8 bases from V and 0 bases from J, with 12 bases between. This CDR3 spans 13 amino acids. The germline V gene encodes CDR1 SQVTM and CDR2 ANQGSEA. CDR3 nucleotide sequence: TGCAGCAGTCGTGGCGGTAGCACAGATACGCAGTATTTT. As protein: CSSRGGSTDTQYF.

This rearrangement joins TRBV5-6 to TRBJ2-1, with D maybe TRBD1 (6 bases). CDR3 length: 13 residues. V lost 4 bases and J lost 8, with 13 bases in between. CDR1 is SGHDT, CDR2 YYEEEE, per germline. The CDR3, as DNA: TGTGCCAGCAGCGGTATACAGGGAGATGAGCAGTTCTTC. Translation gives CASSGIQGDEQFF. Filled out from reference TRBV5-6 and TRBJ2-1, the complete variable domain reads DAGVTQSPTHLIKTRGQQVTLRCSPKSGHDTVSWYQQALGQGPQFIFQYYEEEERQRGNFPDRFSGHQFPNYSSELNVNALLLGDSALYLCASSGIQGDEQFFGPGTRLTVL.

This clone was seen a few times. The chain couples TRBV15 to TRBJ1-5; tentative D call: TRBD1 (5 bases). Germline V gene lookup returns CDR1 LNHNV and CDR2 YYDKDF (reference sequence). This CDR3 is 13 amino acids long. Trimming shortened V by 8 bases and J by 4 bases, and 12 bases separated the two germline ends. The CDR3 region is CATGGGWNQPQHF. CDR3 nucleotide sequence: TGTGCCACCGGGGGGGGGTGGAATCAGCCCCAGCATTTT.

The rearrangement links TRBV7-9 to TRBJ1-4; D is possibly TRBD1 (5 bases). This CDR3 contains 14 residues. The germline V and J ends were trimmed by 5 bases and 7 bases, with 14 bases remaining between them. Germline V gene sequence: CDR1 SEHNR, CDR2 FQNEAQ (reference sequence). CDR3 region: CASSPAPDSEKLFF. DNA for the CDR3: TGTGCCAGCAGCCCAGCACCAGACAGTGAAAAACTGTTTTTT.

Notes on this clone: The same CDR3 can be traced to other DNA sequences in this sample. V and J are TRBV5-4 and TRBJ1-2, with 7 positions matching TRBD1. Trimming cost V 4 bases and J 4 bases; bases outside gene matches: 4. The CDR3 runs 13 residues. Per germline, CDR1 SGHNT and CDR2 YYREEE (reference sequence). The CDR3 region is CASSGDRSYGYTF. CDR3 DNA: TGTGCCAGCAGCGGGGACAGATCCTATGGCTACACCTTC.

J is TRBJ1-1 and V is TRBV2; 9 bases fit TRBD1. CDR3 length equals 14 residues. V trimming: 8 bases; J trimming: 1 base; junction bases outside the gene matches: 5. Germline V gene sequence: CDR1 SNHLY, CDR2 FYNNEI. Here the CDR3 reads CASFWTGANTEAFF. The CDR3 bases are TGTGCCAGCTTCTGGACAGGGGCGAACACTGAAGCTTTCTTT.

The J gene is TRBJ2-5, the V gene TRBV11-3; 14 bases align to TRBD2. Trimming took 5 bases from V and 1 from J; bases not matched to a gene: 3. The CDR3 length is 16 residues. Per the germline V gene, CDR1 is SGHNT and CDR2 is YENEEA. CDR3: CASSGLAGGFQETQYF. As DNA, the CDR3 is TGTGCCAGCAGCGGACTAGCGGGAGGTTTCCAAGAGACCCAGTACTTC.

The chain combines TRBV5-6 with TRBJ2-1; 8 bases are shared with TRBD2. This CDR3 has 16 amino acids. Losses at the gene ends were 6 bases for V and 3 bases for J; bases not matched to a gene: 11. Germline loops: CDR1 SGHDT, CDR2 YYEEEE. This chain's CDR3 is CASIRWAGGDYNEQFF. Here the CDR3 DNA reads TGTGCCAGCATCCGCTGGGCGGGGGGAGACTACAATGAGCAGTTCTTC.

The gene calls are TRBV19 and TRBJ1-5; no clear D gene. V lost 3 bases to trimming and J lost 0 bases, with 15 bases between them. The CDR3 loop spans 17 amino acids. Germline values: CDR1 LNHDA, CDR2 SQIVND (reference sequence). The CDR3 loop reads CASSMARAVYSNQPQHF. DNA for the CDR3: TGTGCCAGTAGTATGGCCCGCGCGGTTTATAGCAATCAGCCCCAGCATTTT.

The V and J genes are TRBV6-1 and TRBJ1-2; TRBD1 agrees at 8 bases. Germline values: CDR1 MNHNS, CDR2 SASEGT. The junction had 4 bases not matched to a gene; V was cut back by 2 bases and J by 8 bases. The CDR3 is 13 amino acids. CDR3 region: CASSEPDRAGYTF. DNA for the CDR3: TGTGCCAGCAGTGAACCGGACAGGGCCGGCTACACCTTC.

The rearrangement uses TRBV4-1 and TRBJ2-3, with 10 positions matching TRBD2. Germline V lookup: CDR1 MGHRA, CDR2 YSYEKL. V lost 2 bases and J lost 2; bases outside the gene matches: 16. CDR3 length: 20 residues. CDR3 sequence reads: CASSQPSGRAPSKSTDTQYF. The CDR3 region has the DNA TGCGCCAGCAGCCAACCCAGCGGGAGGGCCCCAAGCAAATCCACAGATACGCAGTATTTT.

J is TRBJ1-1 and V is TRBV13; weak D call: TRBD1 (5 bases). Germline CDR1 is PRHDT and CDR2 is FYEKMQ (reference sequence). Between the trimmed V and J ends, which lost 3 bases and 7 bases, there was a span of 15 bases. CDR3 size: 14 residues. CDR3: CASSLDRGFDEAFF. The CDR3 bases are TGTGCCAGCAGCTTGGACCGGGGGTTCGATGAAGCTTTCTTT.

The rearrangement joins TRBV4-2 to TRBJ1-2; TRBD1 might be the D (5 bases). The CDR3 is made up of 18 amino acids. V shed 4 bases and J shed 4 bases, with 25 bases lying between them. CDR1 and CDR2 (germline): LGHNA, YNFKEQ. The CDR3 sequence: CASSPGEGPPGGGYGYTF. In nucleotides, the CDR3 is TGTGCCAGCAGCCCAGGCGAGGGGCCGCCCGGGGGGGGCTATGGCTACACCTTC.

The chain uses TRBV5-1 and TRBJ2-3, with 8 bases identical to TRBD2. The CDR3 has 16 amino acids. Germline CDR1 is SGHRS and CDR2 is YFSETQ. V lost 5 bases and J lost 0; bases outside the gene matches: 8. The CDR3 loop reads CASRPGLAISTDTQYF. The CDR3 coding sequence is TGCGCCAGCAGGCCCGGACTAGCAATCAGCACAGATACGCAGTATTTT.

The chain employs TRBV5-1 and TRBJ1-3; TRBD1 might be the D (6 bases). The CDR3 covers 15 residues. The germline V and J ends were trimmed by 3 bases and 0 bases, with 10 bases remaining between them. Germline V gene sequence: CDR1 SGHRS, CDR2 YFSETQ. This CDR3 is CASSSGASSGNTIYF. DNA of the CDR3: TGCGCCAGCAGCTCAGGGGCAAGCTCTGGAAACACCATATATTTT.

The rearrangement uses TRBV2 and TRBJ2-2, with a possible D match to TRBD1 (5 bases). Trimming removed 3 bases from V and 7 bases from J, with 9 bases in between. The CDR3 runs to 13 residues. CDR1 and CDR2 from the germline V gene are SNHLY and FYNNEI. The CDR3 DNA follows: TGTGCCAGCAGTGACAGGGAAATCGGGGAGCTGTTTTTT. This translates into CASSDREIGELFF.

The chain uses TRBV12-5 and TRBJ1-2; D gene unclear. V lost 6 bases, J lost 2 bases, and 13 bases lay in between. CDR1 and CDR2 from the germline V gene are LGHNT and FRNRAP. CDR3 length: 14 residues. The CDR3 sequence: CASGRIGPNYGYTF. In nucleotides, the CDR3 is TGTGCTAGTGGCCGCATTGGGCCCAACTATGGCTACACCTTC.

V usage is TRBV11-2 and J usage is TRBJ1-3, with 8 bases identical to TRBD1. The CDR3 loop spans 15 amino acids. The germline gives CDR1 SGHAT, CDR2 FQNNGV. V shed 6 bases, J shed 0 bases, and the junction held 4 bases outside the gene matches. The CDR3: CASSPTGGSGNTIYF. DNA for the CDR3: TGTGCCAGCAGTCCTACAGGGGGCTCTGGAAACACCATATATTTT. The full variable domain, in which reference TRBV11-2 and TRBJ1-3 provide the parts outside the CDR3, is EAGVAQSPRYKIIEKRQSVAFWCNPISGHATLYWYQQILGQGPKLLIQFQNNGVVDDSQLPKDRFSAERLKGVDSTLKIQPAKLEDSAVYLCASSPTGGSGNTIYFGEGSWLTVV.

This chain uses TRBV25-1 with TRBJ1-5, with TRBD1 matching 10 bases. The germline CDR1 and CDR2 sequences are MGHDK and SYGVNS. Trimming took 6 bases from V and 2 from J; bases not matched to a gene: 4. This CDR3 region has 15 residues. CDR3: CASSHGTGGNQPQHF. CDR3 DNA: TGTGCCAGCAGCCACGGGACAGGGGGCAATCAGCCCCAGCATTTT. Full variable domain (remainder filled in from reference TRBV25-1 and TRBJ1-5): EADIYQTPRYLVIGTGKKITLECSQTMGHDKMYWYQQDPGMELHLIHYSYGVNSTEKGDLSSESTVSRIRTEHFPLTLESARPSHTSQYLCASSHGTGGNQPQHFGDGTRLSIL.

The chain is built from TRBV5-4 and TRBJ1-2; D perhaps matches TRBD1 (5 bases). V was cut by 5 bases and J by 4 bases, with 9 bases left in between. The germline V gene has CDR1 SGHNT and CDR2 YYREEE (reference sequence). This CDR3 is 12 amino acids long. CDR3 nucleotide sequence: TGTGCCAGCAGAGCCGGGGGCTATGGCTACACCTTC. Protein sequence: CASRAGGYGYTF.

J is TRBJ2-1 and V is TRBV18; 9 nucleotides line up with TRBD2. The V gene end was trimmed by 1 base and the J gene end by 7 bases; junction bases not matched to a gene: 5. The CDR3 sequence is 15 residues long. CDR1 and CDR2 from the germline V gene are KGHSH and LQKENI. The CDR3 here is CASSPQPSGMNEQFF. The DNA of the CDR3 is TGTGCCAGCTCACCACAACCTAGCGGGATGAATGAGCAGTTCTTC.

This chain links TRBV19 with TRBJ2-1; TRBD2 aligns across 7 bases. In germline, CDR1 is LNHDA, CDR2 SQIVND (reference sequence). Unmatched junction bases numbered 9, after V lost 3 bases and J lost 4 bases. The CDR3 is made up of 16 amino acids. The CDR3 loop reads CASSIFSGGRYNEQFF. CDR3 in DNA: TGTGCCAGTAGTATCTTTTCGGGAGGCCGGTACAATGAGCAGTTCTTC.

This chain links TRBV6-4 with TRBJ2-2; a possible D gene is TRBD1 (5 bases). Germline loops: CDR1 MRHNA, CDR2 SNTAGT. Trimming cost V 5 bases and J 0 bases, with 7 bases left between them. The CDR3 is 14 amino acids. The CDR3 sequence is CASSLQANTGELFF. The CDR3 bases are TGTGCCAGCAGTTTACAGGCGAACACCGGGGAGCTGTTTTTT.